This record concerns one T cell receptor beta chain sequence. Its antigen is not identified. The CDR3 runs 14 residues. With 4 bases removed from V and 5 bases from J, the gap between germline ends came to 15 bases. From germline, CDR1 is SGDLS and CDR2 YYNGEE. Lactation, pregnancy, other autoimmune disease or uncontrolled infection excluded patients. Clinical symptoms, serum thyroxine, TRAb, thyroid ultrasound and orbital computed tomography informed diagnoses. The entry originates in a study of T cells in Graves' hyperthyroidism and ophthalmopathy. In the study overall: Staff took peripheral blood when the initial diagnosis was made, before any treatment began. General observations from the study: Blood samples included most of the expanded thyroid clonotypes exceeding 0.001.

From RNA transcripts, TCR beta CDR3 regions were amplified. HTBI primers were used for first-round RT-PCR of the TCR CDR3. TCRdb re-analysed the multiplex PCR reads in MiXCR, keeping a single row per CDR3 protein. The sample contains nearly 750,000 distinct CDR3 sequences, under 45% of which appear only once. Input material: blood. The rearrangement links TRBV9 to TRBJ2-5, with D maybe TRBD2 (5 bases). The sequence was obtained from a woman aged 40-49 years with Graves' hyperthyroidism. The CDR3, as DNA: TGTGCCAGCAGCCAGAACGCGGGTTTGGAGACCCAGTACTTC. It translates to CASSQNAGLETQYF.